This TCR beta chain was sequenced in a study of OX40 agonist ivuxolimab in advanced cancers. A note on this clone: Its cognate antigen is unknown.

Germline-derived CDR1 and CDR2 are KGHSH and LQKENI. The CDR3 totals 15 residues. The V gene end was trimmed by 6 bases and the J gene end by 2 bases; junction bases not matched to a gene: 6. Study-wide results and limits: The mean number of expanded clones was higher in CD8+ T cells than in CD4+.

Assay: immunoSEQ multiplex PCR; the TCRdb copy retains only in-frame clones and omits some. The sample comprises about 54,000 clones, 84% of which are singletons, and approximately 1.2% rests with the top ten. The sequenced sample was CD4+ or CD8+ T cells sorted from blood, obtained in a trial of the OX40 agonist ivuxolimab. The chain uses TRBV18 and TRBJ2-2; 7 nucleotides line up with TRBD1. This sequence was found in an adult with an advanced solid tumor such as melanoma, head and neck, liver or kidney cancer. CDR3 residues: CASSPRDRNTGELFF. The CDR3 bases are TGTGCCAGCTCCCCCAGGGACAGAAACACCGGGGAGCTGTTTTTT.